This T cell receptor (beta chain) was obtained from a study of blood T cell repertoires in COVID-19. Trimming left V 0 bases short and J 10 bases short, with 10 bases between. The germline CDR1 and CDR2 sequences are MNHEY and SVGEGT. The CDR3 sequence is 13 residues long. This table comes from immunoSEQ multiplex PCR, and its TCRdb copy is limited to in-frame clones, with some not included. The sample has about 140,000 clones, approximately 80% seen once. The rearrangement links TRBV6-2 or TRBV6-3 to TRBJ2-1; weak D call: TRBD2 (6 bases). The receptor was derived from a man in his 60s with active or convalescent COVID-19. Input material: peripheral blood. CDR3 bases: TGTGCCAGCAGTTACTCGGACTACTTCGAGCAGTTCTTC. Translating gives CASSYSDYFEQFF.